These T cell receptor beta chains were read from a single sample in a study of T cells in Graves' hyperthyroidism and ophthalmopathy. TCRdb reprocessed the multiplex PCR reads via MiXCR and lists one record per CDR3 protein. Among hundreds of thousands of distinct CDR3 sequences listed, over 35% were seen once. Sequencing input: blood. All receptors derive from a middle-aged woman with Graves' hyperthyroidism. The CDR3 runs from the conserved cysteine through the conserved F or W.

TRBV5-1 19 CASSLLRRRQGQSNYGYTF
TRBV7-6 14 CASSAFPGLDEQFF
TRBV9 13 CASSTGQGNGYTF
TRBV6-5 11 CASSEQGAQTF
TRBV2 17 CASSYSLLPGRRYEQYF
TRBV7-9 14 CASSLSPGSTEAFF
TRBV7-9 16 CASSSSLAGLQETQYF
TRBV7-9 14 CASSLPTGLNEQFF
TRBV4-1 14 CASSQFGGRETQYF
TRBV19 15 CASSVTGGFTGELFF
TRBV12-3/TRBV12-4 14 CASSLARGRQPQHF
TRBV29-1 14 CSVSGLANTGELFF
TRBV11-2 13 CASSIEGIYGYTF
TRBV20-1 14 CSARDSRAGNTIYF
TRBV4-2 15 CASSQEKLGNQPQHF
TRBV6-5 14 CASSLRTPPREQYF
TRBV7-2 16 CASSLGQGAAGNTIYF
TRBV3-1 13 CASRGALGTEAFF
TRBV10-1 13 CASSSTTSYEQYF
TRBV5-1 13 CASSLDPGGTQYF
TRBV5-6 14 CASSLAQGSRPQHF
TRBV6-5 15 CASSYGVRGRTEAFF